Included here is one TCR beta chain sequence, with context. Antigen: not known. The donors were members of the approximately 120-subject validation cohort (separate from the approximately 670-subject first cohort). The sample originates from a study of cytomegalovirus exposure and HLA in healthy donors. Overall study context: The same platform was used for the 130 or so validation repertoires as for the approximately 670 first-cohort repertoires, as reported in a later analysis. Study results and caveats: There were around 160 TCR beta chains listed as cytomegalovirus-associated.

Produced via immunoSEQ multiplex PCR; TCRdb's table is partial and in-frame only. Of some 140,000 clones listed, about 86% are singletons. V lost 1 base, J lost 0 bases, and 3 bases lay in between. Germline CDR1 MDHEN, CDR2 SYDVKM. This CDR3 is built from 14 residues. This chain links TRBV28 with TRBJ1-4; unclear D gene. This sequence originates from a human donor in good health. Sequenced sample: PBMCs. CDR3 sequence (DNA): TGTGCCAGCAGTTTATCCTCAACTAATGAAAAACTGTTTTTT. It encodes CASSLSSTNEKLFF.